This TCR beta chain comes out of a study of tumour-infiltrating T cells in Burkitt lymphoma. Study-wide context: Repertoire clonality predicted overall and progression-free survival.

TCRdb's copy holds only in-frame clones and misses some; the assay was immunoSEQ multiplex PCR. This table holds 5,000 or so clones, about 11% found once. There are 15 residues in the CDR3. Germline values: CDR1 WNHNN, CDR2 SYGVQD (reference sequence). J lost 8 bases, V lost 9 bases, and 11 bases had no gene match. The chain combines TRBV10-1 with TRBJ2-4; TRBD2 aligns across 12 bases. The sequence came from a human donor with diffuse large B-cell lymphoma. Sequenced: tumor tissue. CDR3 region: CASRLAGAQKDIQYF. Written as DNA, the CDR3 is TGCGCCAGTCGACTAGCGGGGGCCCAAAAGGACATTCAGTACTTC.